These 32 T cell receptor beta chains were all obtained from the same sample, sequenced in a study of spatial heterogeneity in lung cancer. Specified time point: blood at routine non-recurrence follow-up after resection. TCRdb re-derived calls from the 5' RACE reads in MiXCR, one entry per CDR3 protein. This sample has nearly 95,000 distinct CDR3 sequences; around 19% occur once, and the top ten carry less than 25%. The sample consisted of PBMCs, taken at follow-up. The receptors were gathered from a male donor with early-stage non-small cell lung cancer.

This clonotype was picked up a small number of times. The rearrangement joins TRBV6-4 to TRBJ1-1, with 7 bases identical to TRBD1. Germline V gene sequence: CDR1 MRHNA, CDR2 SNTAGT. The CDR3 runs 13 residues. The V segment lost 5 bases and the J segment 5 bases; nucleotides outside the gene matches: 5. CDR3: CASSKQGWTEAFF. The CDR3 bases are TGTGCCAGCAGTAAACAGGGGTGGACTGAAGCTTTCTTT.

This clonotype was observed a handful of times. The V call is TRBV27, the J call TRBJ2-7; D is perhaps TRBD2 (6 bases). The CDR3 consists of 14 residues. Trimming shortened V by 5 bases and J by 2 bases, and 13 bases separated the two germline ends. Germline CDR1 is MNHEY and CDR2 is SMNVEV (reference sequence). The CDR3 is CASSPGGPPYEQYV. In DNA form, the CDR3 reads TGTGCCAGCAGTCCCGGGGGACCCCCCTACGAGCAGTACGTC.

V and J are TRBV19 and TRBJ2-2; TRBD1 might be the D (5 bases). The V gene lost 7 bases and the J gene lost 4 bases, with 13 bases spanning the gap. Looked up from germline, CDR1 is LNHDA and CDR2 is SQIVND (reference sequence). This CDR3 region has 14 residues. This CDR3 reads CASNGRVTTGELFF. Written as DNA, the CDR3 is TGTGCCAGTAACGGCAGGGTGACCACCGGGGAGCTGTTTTTT.

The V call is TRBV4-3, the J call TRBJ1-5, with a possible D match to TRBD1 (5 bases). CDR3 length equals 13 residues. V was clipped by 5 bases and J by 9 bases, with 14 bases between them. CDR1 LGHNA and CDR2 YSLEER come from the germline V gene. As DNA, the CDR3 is TGCGCCAGCAGCACCAAGGGACCGTGGCCCCAGCATTTT. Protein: CASSTKGPWPQHF.

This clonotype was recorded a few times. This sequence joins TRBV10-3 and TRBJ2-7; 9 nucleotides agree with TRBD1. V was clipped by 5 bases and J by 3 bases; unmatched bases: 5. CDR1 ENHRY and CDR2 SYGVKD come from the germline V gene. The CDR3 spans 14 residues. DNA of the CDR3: TGTGCCATCAGTAAACAGGGGGCAAACTACGAGCAGTACTTC. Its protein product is CAISKQGANYEQYF.

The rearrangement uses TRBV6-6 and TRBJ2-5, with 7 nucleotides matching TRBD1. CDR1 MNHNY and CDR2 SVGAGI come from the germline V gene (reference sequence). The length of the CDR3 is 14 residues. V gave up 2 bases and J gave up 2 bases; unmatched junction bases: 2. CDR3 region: CASSYEQGQETQYF. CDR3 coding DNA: TGTGCCAGCAGTTACGAACAGGGGCAAGAGACCCAGTACTTC.

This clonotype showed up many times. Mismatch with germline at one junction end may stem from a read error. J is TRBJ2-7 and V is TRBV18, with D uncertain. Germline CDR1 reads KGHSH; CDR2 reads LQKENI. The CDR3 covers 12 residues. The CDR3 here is CASSLSSDEQYF. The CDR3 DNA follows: TGTGCCAGCTCACTTTCCTCCGACGAGCAGTACTTC.

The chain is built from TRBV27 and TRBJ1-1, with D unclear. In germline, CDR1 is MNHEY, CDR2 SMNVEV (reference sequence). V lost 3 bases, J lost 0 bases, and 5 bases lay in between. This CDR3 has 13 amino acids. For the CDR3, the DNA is TGTGCCAGCAGTTTTCGGGTGAACACTGAAGCTTTCTTT. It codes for CASSFRVNTEAFF.

For the CDR3, the DNA is TGTGCCAGTAGTGCGCAGCGGGAGTGGGCAGATACGCAGTATTTT. Residues: CASSAQREWADTQYF. The chain employs TRBV19 and TRBJ2-3, with TRBD2 matching over 8 bases. Germline trimming cut 5 bases from V and 4 bases from J; bases unmatched to any gene: 8. Per the germline V gene, CDR1 is LNHDA and CDR2 is SQIVND (reference sequence). The CDR3 runs 15 residues.

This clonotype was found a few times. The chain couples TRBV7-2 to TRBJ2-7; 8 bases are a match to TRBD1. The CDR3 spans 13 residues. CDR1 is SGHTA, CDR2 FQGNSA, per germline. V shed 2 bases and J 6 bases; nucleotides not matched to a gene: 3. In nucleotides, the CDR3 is TGTGCCAGCAGCTTACAGGGGGCGGGCGAGCAGTACGTC. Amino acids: CASSLQGAGEQYV.

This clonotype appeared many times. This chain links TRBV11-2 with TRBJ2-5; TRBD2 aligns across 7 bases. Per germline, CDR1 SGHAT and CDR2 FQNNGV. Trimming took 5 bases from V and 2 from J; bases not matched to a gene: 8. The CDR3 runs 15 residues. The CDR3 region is CASSLLGGRQETQYF. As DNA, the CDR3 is TGTGCCAGCAGCCTCCTCGGGGGGAGGCAAGAGACCCAGTACTTC.

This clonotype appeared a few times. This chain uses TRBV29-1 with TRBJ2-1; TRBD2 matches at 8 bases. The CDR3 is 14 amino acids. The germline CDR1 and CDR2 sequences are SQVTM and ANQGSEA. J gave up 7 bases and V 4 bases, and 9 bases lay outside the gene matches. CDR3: CSVAMGLGRNEQFF. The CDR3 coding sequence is TGCAGCGTTGCAATGGGACTAGGGAGGAATGAGCAGTTCTTC.

CDR3 residues: CASTFDSSGANVLTF. Written as DNA, the CDR3 is TGTGCCAGCACCTTCGACAGCTCTGGGGCCAACGTCCTGACTTTC. V and J are TRBV5-6 and TRBJ2-6; TRBD1 is a possible D gene (5 bases). Germline V CDR1 and CDR2: SGHDT, YYEEEE. V lost 6 bases, J lost 0 bases, and 10 bases lay in between. This CDR3 contains 15 residues.

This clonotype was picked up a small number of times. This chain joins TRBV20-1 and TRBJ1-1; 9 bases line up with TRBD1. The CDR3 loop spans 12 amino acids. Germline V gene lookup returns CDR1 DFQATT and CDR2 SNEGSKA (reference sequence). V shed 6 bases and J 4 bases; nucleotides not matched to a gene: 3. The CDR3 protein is CSAEQGATEAFF. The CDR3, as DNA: TGCAGTGCCGAACAGGGGGCCACTGAAGCTTTCTTT.

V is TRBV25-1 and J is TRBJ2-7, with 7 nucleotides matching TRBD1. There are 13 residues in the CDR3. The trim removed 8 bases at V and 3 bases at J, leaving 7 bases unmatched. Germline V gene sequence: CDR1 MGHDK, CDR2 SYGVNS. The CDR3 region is CASVRQGFYEQYF. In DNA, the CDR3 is TGTGCCAGCGTCAGACAGGGCTTCTACGAGCAGTACTTC.

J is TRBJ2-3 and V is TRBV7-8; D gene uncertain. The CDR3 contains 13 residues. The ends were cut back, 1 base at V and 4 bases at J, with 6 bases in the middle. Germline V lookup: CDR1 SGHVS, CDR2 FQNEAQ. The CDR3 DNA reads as TGTGCCAGCAGCTTAGATCCCTCAGATACGCAGTATTTT. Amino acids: CASSLDPSDTQYF.

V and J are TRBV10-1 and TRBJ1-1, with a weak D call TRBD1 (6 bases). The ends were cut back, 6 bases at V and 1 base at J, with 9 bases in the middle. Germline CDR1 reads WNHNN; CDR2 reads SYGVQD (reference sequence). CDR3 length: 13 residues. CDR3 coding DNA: TGCGCCAGCAGAGCGGGACAGAACACTGAAGCTTTCTTT. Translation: CASRAGQNTEAFF.

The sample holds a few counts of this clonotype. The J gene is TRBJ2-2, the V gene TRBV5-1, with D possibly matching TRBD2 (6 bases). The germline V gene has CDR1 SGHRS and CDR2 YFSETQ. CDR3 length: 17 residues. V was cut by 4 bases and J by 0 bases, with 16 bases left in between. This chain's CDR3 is CASSRGSGTANTGELFF. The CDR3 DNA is TGCGCCAGCAGCCGGGGGTCCGGGACGGCGAACACCGGGGAGCTGTTTTTT.

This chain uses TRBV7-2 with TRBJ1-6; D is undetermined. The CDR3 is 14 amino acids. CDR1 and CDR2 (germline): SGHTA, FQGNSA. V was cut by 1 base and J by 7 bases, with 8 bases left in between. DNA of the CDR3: TGTGCCAGCAGCTTAGATTACAGAAATTCACCCCTCCACTTT. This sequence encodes CASSLDYRNSPLHF.

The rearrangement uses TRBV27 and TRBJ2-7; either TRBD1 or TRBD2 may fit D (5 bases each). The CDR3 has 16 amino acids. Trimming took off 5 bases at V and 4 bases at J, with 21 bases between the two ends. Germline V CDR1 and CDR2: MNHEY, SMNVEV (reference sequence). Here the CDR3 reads CASSLQTPGPQYEQYF. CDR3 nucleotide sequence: TGTGCCAGCAGTCTCCAGACCCCGGGACCACAATACGAGCAGTACTTC.

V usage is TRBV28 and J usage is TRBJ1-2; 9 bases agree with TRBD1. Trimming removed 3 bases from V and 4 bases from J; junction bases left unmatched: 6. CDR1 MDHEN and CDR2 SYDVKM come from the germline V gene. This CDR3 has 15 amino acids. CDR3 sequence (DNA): TGTGCCAGCAGTTTTGCGGACAGGGGCGTCTATGGCTACACCTTC. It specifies CASSFADRGVYGYTF.

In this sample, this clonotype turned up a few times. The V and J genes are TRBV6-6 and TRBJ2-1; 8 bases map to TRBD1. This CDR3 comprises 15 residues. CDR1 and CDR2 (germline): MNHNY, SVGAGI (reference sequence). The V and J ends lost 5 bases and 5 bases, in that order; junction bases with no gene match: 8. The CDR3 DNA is TGTGCCAGCAGTCCGAGGACAGGGAACAACAATGAGCAGTTCTTC. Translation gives CASSPRTGNNNEQFF.

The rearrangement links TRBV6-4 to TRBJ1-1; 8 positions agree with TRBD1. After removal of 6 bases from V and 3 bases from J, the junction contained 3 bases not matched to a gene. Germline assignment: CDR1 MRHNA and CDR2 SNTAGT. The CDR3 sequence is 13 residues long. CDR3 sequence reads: CASSQQGDTEAFF. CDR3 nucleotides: TGTGCCAGCAGCCAACAGGGGGACACTGAAGCTTTCTTT.

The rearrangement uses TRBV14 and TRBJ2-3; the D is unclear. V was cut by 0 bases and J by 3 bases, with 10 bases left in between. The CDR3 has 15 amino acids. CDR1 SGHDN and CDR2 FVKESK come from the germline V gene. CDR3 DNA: TGTGCCAGCAGCCAAGAGATCCAGAGAACAGATACGCAGTATTTT. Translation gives CASSQEIQRTDTQYF. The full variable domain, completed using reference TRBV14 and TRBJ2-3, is EAGVTQFPSHSVIEKGQTVTLRCDPISGHDNLYWYRRVMGKEIKFLLHFVKESKQDESGMPNNRFLAERTGGTYSTLKVQPAELEDSGVYFCASSQEIQRTDTQYFGPGTRLTVL.

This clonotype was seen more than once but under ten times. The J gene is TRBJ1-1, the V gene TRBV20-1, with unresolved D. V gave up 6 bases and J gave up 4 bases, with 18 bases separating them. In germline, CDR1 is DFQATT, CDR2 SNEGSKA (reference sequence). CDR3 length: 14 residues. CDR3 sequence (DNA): TGCAGTGCCGAGTTTGAAGGGCCCGGCACTGAAGCTTTCTTT. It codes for CSAEFEGPGTEAFF.

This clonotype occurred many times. The DNA for the CDR3 is TGTGCTAGTGGTTCCCGAGAGCTCGGCAGGGGGTCATCAGATACGCAGTATTTT. Translation: CASGSRELGRGSSDTQYF. This chain links TRBV12-5 with TRBJ2-3, with 7 bases fitting TRBD1. Germline CDR1 reads LGHNT; CDR2 reads FRNRAP. The V segment lost 4 bases and the J segment 4 bases; nucleotides outside the gene matches: 17. There are 18 residues in the CDR3.

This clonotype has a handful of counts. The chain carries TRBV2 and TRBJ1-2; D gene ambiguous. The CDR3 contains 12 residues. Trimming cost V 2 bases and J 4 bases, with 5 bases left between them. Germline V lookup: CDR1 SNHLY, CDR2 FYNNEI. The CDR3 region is CASSETGYGYTF. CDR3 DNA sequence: TGTGCCAGCAGTGAAACGGGCTATGGCTACACCTTC.

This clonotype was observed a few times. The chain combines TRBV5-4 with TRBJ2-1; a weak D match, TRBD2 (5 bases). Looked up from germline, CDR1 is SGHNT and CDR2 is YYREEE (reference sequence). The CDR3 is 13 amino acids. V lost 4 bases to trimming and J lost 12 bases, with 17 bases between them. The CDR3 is CASSRTRAEGQFF. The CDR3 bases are TGTGCCAGCAGCCGAACTAGGGCCGAGGGGCAGTTCTTC. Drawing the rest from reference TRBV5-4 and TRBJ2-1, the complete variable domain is ETGVTQSPTHLIKTRGQQVTLRCSSQSGHNTVSWYQQALGQGPQFIFQYYREEENGRGNFPPRFSGLQFPNYSSELNVNALELDDSALYLCASSRTRAEGQFFGPGTRLTVL.

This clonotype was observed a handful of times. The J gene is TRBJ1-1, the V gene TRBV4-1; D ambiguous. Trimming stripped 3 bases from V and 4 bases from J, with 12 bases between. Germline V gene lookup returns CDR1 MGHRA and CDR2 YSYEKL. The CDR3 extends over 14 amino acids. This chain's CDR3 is CASSHPWMGTEAFF. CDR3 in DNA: TGCGCCAGCAGCCATCCCTGGATGGGCACTGAAGCTTTCTTT.

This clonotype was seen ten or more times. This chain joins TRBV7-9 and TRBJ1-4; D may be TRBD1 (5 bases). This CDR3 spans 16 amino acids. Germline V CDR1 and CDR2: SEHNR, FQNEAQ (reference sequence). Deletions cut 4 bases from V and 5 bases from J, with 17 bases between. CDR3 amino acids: CASSYRDAGSNEKLFF. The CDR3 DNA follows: TGTGCCAGCAGCTATCGGGACGCGGGGTCGAATGAAAAACTGTTTTTT.

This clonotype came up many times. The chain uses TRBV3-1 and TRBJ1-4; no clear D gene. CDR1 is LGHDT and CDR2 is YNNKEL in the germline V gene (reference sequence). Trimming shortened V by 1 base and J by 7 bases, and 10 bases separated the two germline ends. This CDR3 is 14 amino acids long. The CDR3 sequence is CASSQGLGREKLFF. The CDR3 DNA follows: TGTGCCAGCAGCCAAGGTCTCGGGCGTGAAAAACTGTTTTTT.

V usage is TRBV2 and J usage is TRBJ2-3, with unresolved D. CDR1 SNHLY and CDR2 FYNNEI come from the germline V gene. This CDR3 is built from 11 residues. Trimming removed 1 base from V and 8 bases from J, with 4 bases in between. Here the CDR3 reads CASSEESTQYF. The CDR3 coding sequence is TGTGCCAGCAGTGAAGAGAGTACGCAGTATTTT.